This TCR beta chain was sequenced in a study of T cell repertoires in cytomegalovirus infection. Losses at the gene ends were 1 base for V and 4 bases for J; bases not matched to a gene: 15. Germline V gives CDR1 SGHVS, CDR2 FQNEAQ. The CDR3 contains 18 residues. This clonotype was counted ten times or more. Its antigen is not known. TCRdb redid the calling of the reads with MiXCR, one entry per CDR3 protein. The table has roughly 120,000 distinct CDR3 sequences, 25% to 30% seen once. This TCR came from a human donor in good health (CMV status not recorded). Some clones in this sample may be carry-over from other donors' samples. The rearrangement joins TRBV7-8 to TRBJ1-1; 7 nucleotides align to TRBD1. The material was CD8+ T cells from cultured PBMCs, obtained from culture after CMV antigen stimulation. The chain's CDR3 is CASSLGGLWQGGATEAFF. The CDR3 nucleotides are TGTGCCAGCAGCTTAGGAGGGCTGTGGCAGGGGGGGGCCACTGAAGCTTTCTTT. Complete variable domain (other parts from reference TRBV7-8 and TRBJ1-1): GAGVSQSPRYKVAKRGQDVALRCDPISGHVSLFWYQQALGQGPEFLTYFQNEAQLDKSGLPSDRFFAERPEGSVSTLKIQRTQQEDSAVYLCASSLGGLWQGGATEAFFGQGTRLTVV.